This TCR beta chain was profiled in a study of human T cells and chemical hapten exposure. Study as a whole: Sensitization applied 2% DPC to roughly 2 cm by roughly 2 cm of upper inner arm skin.

In TCRdb, the RACE reads were re-called with MiXCR into one record per CDR3 protein. The data contain some 330,000 distinct CDR3 sequences, roughly 6% of them seen just once; the ten biggest clones take up around 8.8%. Germline V lookup: CDR1 SGHRS, CDR2 YFSETQ. The CDR3 is 15 amino acids. V gave up 2 bases and J gave up 3 bases; unmatched junction bases: 5. This clonotype was recorded a few times. Described time point: pre-sensitization, week 0. Treatment reported: therapeutic diphenylcyclopropenone sensitization with weekly scalp DPC. The chain has TRBV5-1 and TRBJ2-5, with 9 bases that match TRBD2. The sample in question was whole blood, obtained in connection with sensitization to the hapten diphenylcyclopropenone (DPC). The TCR originated in a woman between 18 and 29 years old with alopecia areata. Some clones in this sample may be carry-over from other donors' samples. CDR3 sequence (DNA): TGCGCCAGCAGCTTTAGCGGGGGCGGAGAAGAGACCCAGTACTTC. Its protein is CASSFSGGGEETQYF.